The rows below give T cell receptor beta chains drawn from one sample of a study of control samples from healthy donors and cancer patients. Using immunoSEQ multiplex PCR, the repertoire was profiled, and TCRdb retains in-frame clones only, with some absent. In the table there are under 150,000 clones, just over 90% of which are singletons. The sequenced sample consisted of PBMCs. All receptors come from a man aged 45-60 years with head and neck cancer. The CDR3 runs from the conserved cysteine through the conserved F or W. D genes are given only for firm matches. Part of the rows lack a size; the others show once, few, many or a class for expanded clones.

V	D	J	size	CDR3	DNA
TRBV7-2	NA	TRBJ2-2	once	CASSLWRMNTGELFF	TGTGCCAGCAGCTTATGGCGGATGAACACCGGGGAGCTGTTTTTT
TRBV29-1	NA	TRBJ2-3	NA	CSADPSGNTQYF	TGCAGCGCAGACCCGTCGGGAAATACGCAGTATTTT
TRBV18	NA	TRBJ1-2	NA	CASSPSGSSGYTF	TGTGCCAGCTCACCTTCAGGGAGTAGTGGCTACACCTTC
TRBV18	NA	TRBJ1-4	NA	CASFRSPNEKLFF	TGTGCCAGCTTCAGGAGTCCTAATGAAAAACTGTTTTTT
TRBV4-1	NA	TRBJ1-2	NA	CASSQYRGTANYGYTF	TGCGCCAGCAGCCAATATAGGGGGACGGCTAACTATGGCTACACCTTC
TRBV5-6	TRBD1	TRBJ2-7	NA	CASSLAGTGYEQYF	TGTGCCAGCAGCTTGGCTGGGACAGGGTATGAGCAGTACTTC
TRBV7-9	NA	TRBJ2-4	few	CASSLDQAKNIQYF	TGTGCCAGCAGCTTAGACCAGGCCAAAAACATTCAGTACTTC
TRBV5-1	NA	TRBJ1-5	NA	CASSLTPGGASSGQPQHF	TGCGCCAGCAGCTTGACCCCGGGGGGGGCGAGTTCCGGTCAGCCCCAGCATTTT
TRBV11-2	NA	TRBJ1-2	NA	CASSSLTGKRDYGYTF	TGTGCCAGCAGCTCGTTAACAGGGAAGAGGGACTATGGCTACACCTTC
TRBV3-1/TRBV3-2	NA	TRBJ2-1	NA	CASSVERNEQFF	TGTGCCAGCTCGGTGGAACGGAATGAGCAGTTCTTC